One sample yielded the 20 T cell receptor beta chains listed below, sequenced in a study of cytomegalovirus exposure and HLA in healthy donors. Sequencing used immunoSEQ multiplex PCR; TCRdb keeps in-frame clones, though not all of them. The sample yields about 130,000 clones, roughly 95% seen once. The sample taken for sequencing was PBMCs. The receptor source for this set is a man between 18 and 35 years old in good health and CMV-seronegative.

This clone came up a few times. The chain carries TRBV28 and TRBJ2-5, with D unresolved. This CDR3 has 11 amino acids. Trimming removed 7 bases from V and 4 bases from J, with 7 bases in between. Germline V CDR1 and CDR2: MDHEN, SYDVKM. The CDR3 is CASTSGETQYF. CDR3 sequence (DNA): TGTGCCAGCACATCCGGAGAGACCCAGTACTTC.

The chain has TRBV2 and TRBJ2-5; TRBD1 agrees at 8 bases. The CDR3 totals 14 residues. Losses at the gene ends were 7 bases for V and 5 bases for J; bases not matched to a gene: 9. The germline CDR1 and CDR2 sequences are SNHLY and FYNNEI. CDR3 protein: CASMGGRGQETQYF. The CDR3 nucleotides are TGTGCCAGCATGGGGGGCAGGGGGCAGGAGACCCAGTACTTC.

The count of this clone is one. This CDR3 is also generated by other DNA sequences in the sample. This sequence joins TRBV18 and TRBJ2-7; 10 positions match TRBD1. Trimming at V came to 3 bases and at J to 2 bases, leaving 1 base not matched to a gene. The CDR3 contains 14 residues. Germline values: CDR1 KGHSH, CDR2 LQKENI. The CDR3 DNA is TGTGCCAGCTCACCGGGACAGGGGACCTACGAGCAGTACTTC. It translates to CASSPGQGTYEQYF.

The rearrangement links TRBV7-9 to TRBJ1-4; D ambiguous. The germline CDR1 and CDR2 sequences are SEHNR and FQNEAQ (reference sequence). The CDR3 consists of 15 residues. V was shortened by 5 bases and J by 6 bases, with 16 bases between the two germline ends. CDR3 DNA: TGTGCCAGCAGCGTTAGAAGGGAGCAGGATGAAAAACTGTTTTTT. It is translated as CASSVRREQDEKLFF.

This chain joins TRBV29-1 and TRBJ2-2, with D maybe TRBD2 (6 bases). Germline V CDR1 and CDR2: SQVTM, ANQGSEA. The V end was cut by 4 bases, the J end by 5 bases, with 20 bases between. The length of the CDR3 is 16 residues. CDR3 in amino acids: CSVALDGGFSTGELFF. DNA of the CDR3: TGCAGCGTTGCCCTCGATGGAGGGTTTAGTACCGGGGAGCTGTTTTTT.

V is TRBV9 and J is TRBJ1-2; D call uncertain. This CDR3 has 17 amino acids. Per the germline V gene, CDR1 is SGDLS and CDR2 is YYNGEE. The V and J ends lost 4 bases and 2 bases respectively, with 21 bases between them. CDR3 in amino acids: CASSLRSGVVGNYGYTF. The CDR3 region has the DNA TGTGCCAGCAGCCTCCGCTCCGGGGTGGTAGGGAACTATGGCTACACCTTC.

This chain connects TRBV4-2 to TRBJ2-2; D might be TRBD1 (6 bases). Germline CDR1 is LGHNA and CDR2 is YNFKEQ. The CDR3 sequence is 16 residues long. Between the trimmed V and J ends, which lost 0 bases and 5 bases, there was a span of 13 bases. The CDR3 DNA follows: TGTGCCAGCAGCCAAGAAATTACAGGGAAAACCGGGGAGCTGTTTTTT. Translation gives CASSQEITGKTGELFF.

The V and J genes are TRBV4-3 and TRBJ1-4; D call uncertain. CDR1 is LGHNA, CDR2 YSLEER, per germline. There are 11 residues in the CDR3. The V end was cut by 6 bases, the J end by 8 bases, with 7 bases between. DNA of the CDR3: TGCGCCAGCAGTCAACGGGAAAAACTGTTTTTT. Translating gives CASSQREKLFF.

This clone was seen just once. V gene TRBV4-1 combines with J gene TRBJ2-1; the D gene is possibly TRBD2 (5 bases). The V gene's germline CDR1 is MGHRA and CDR2 YSYEKL. V was clipped by 5 bases and J by 1 base, with 18 bases between them. The CDR3 is 17 amino acids. CDR3 region: CASSSLKGSLSYNEQFF. DNA of the CDR3: TGCGCCAGCAGCTCGCTAAAAGGGAGTTTATCCTACAATGAGCAGTTCTTC.

V and J are TRBV19 and TRBJ2-1; 9 positions agree with TRBD1. The CDR3 runs 16 residues. J gave up 2 bases and V 3 bases, and 5 bases lay outside the gene matches. Germline V gives CDR1 LNHDA, CDR2 SQIVND (reference sequence). The CDR3 protein is CASSIAGTGPYNEQFF. CDR3 DNA: TGTGCCAGTAGTATCGCCGGGACAGGGCCCTACAATGAGCAGTTCTTC.

V usage is TRBV28 and J usage is TRBJ1-2; TRBD1 agrees at 7 bases. Germline CDR1 is MDHEN and CDR2 is SYDVKM. Unmatched junction bases numbered 4, after V lost 8 bases and J lost 1 base. This CDR3 has 13 residues. CDR3 coding DNA: TGTGCCAGCGACGGGACAGATAACTATGGCTACACCTTC. Protein product: CASDGTDNYGYTF.

The rearrangement uses TRBV14 and TRBJ2-7; 7 bases align to TRBD1. The trim removed 4 bases at V and 5 bases at J, leaving 5 bases unmatched. CDR3 length: 13 amino acids. Germline CDR1 SGHDN, CDR2 FVKESK. The CDR3 DNA reads as TGTGCCAGCAGCCTGACAGGGTTCAACGAGCAGTACTTC. Its protein is CASSLTGFNEQYF.

The chain carries TRBV5-1 and TRBJ2-7, with 8 bases that match TRBD1. With V trimmed by 4 bases and J by 7 bases, 13 bases remained unmatched. The CDR3 length is 15 residues. The germline CDR1 and CDR2 sequences are SGHRS and YFSETQ. In DNA, the CDR3 is TGCGCCAGCAGCAACCCGGGACAGGCATTGAGGGAGCAGTACTTC. Amino acid sequence: CASSNPGQALREQYF. Based on the CDR3 plus reference TRBV5-1 and TRBJ2-7, the full variable domain is KAGVTQTPRYLIKTRGQQVTLSCSPISGHRSVSWYQQTPGQGLQFLFEYFSETQRNKGNFPGRFSGRQFSNSRSEMNVSTLELGDSALYLCASSNPGQALREQYFGPGTRLTVT.

This sequence joins TRBV27 and TRBJ2-3, with D possibly TRBD2 on 6 matching bases. V lost 6 bases, J lost 1 base, and 8 bases lay in between. Germline CDR1 reads MNHEY; CDR2 reads SMNVEV (reference sequence). The length of the CDR3 is 13 residues. The CDR3 here is CASRPSGTDTQYF. The CDR3 DNA sequence: TGTGCCAGCAGGCCTAGCGGCACAGATACGCAGTATTTT.

The chain uses TRBV28 and TRBJ2-7; the match to TRBD1 covers 9 bases. The CDR3 has 16 amino acids. With V trimmed by 6 bases and J by 6 bases, 15 bases remained unmatched. Germline V lookup: CDR1 MDHEN, CDR2 SYDVKM. Written as DNA, the CDR3 is TGTGCCAGCAGCACAACGGGACAGGGTTATGGCCGCGAGCAGTACTTC. This sequence encodes CASSTTGQGYGREQYF.

On this clone itself: This specimen includes other DNA sequences encoding the same CDR3. V is TRBV6-5 and J is TRBJ2-1; D is perhaps TRBD1 (5 bases). The germline V gene encodes CDR1 MNHEY and CDR2 SVGAGI. V was cut by 5 bases and J by 6 bases, with 5 bases left in between. The CDR3 is made up of 11 amino acids. The CDR3 DNA is TGTGCCAGCAGTCAGGGCAATGAGCAGTTCTTC. It codes for CASSQGNEQFF.

V is TRBV19 and J is TRBJ2-1; TRBD2 agrees at 7 bases. V was clipped by 3 bases and J by 0 bases; unmatched bases: 5. Germline values: CDR1 LNHDA, CDR2 SQIVND (reference sequence). This CDR3 spans 16 amino acids. CDR3 sequence reads: CASSIHGGSSYNEQFF. For the CDR3, the DNA is TGTGCCAGTAGTATCCACGGGGGGAGCTCCTACAATGAGCAGTTCTTC.

The chain links TRBV9 to TRBJ2-5, with a possible D match to TRBD1 (5 bases). This CDR3 is 13 amino acids long. V shed 2 bases and J shed 4 bases, with 9 bases lying between them. Per germline, CDR1 SGDLS and CDR2 YYNGEE. This CDR3 is CASSVAGIETQYF. In DNA form, the CDR3 reads TGTGCCAGCAGCGTCGCAGGGATAGAGACCCAGTACTTC.

The rearrangement links TRBV19 to TRBJ2-5; 7 bases are shared with TRBD1. V lost 8 bases to trimming and J lost 5 bases; unmatched junction nucleotides: 8. The CDR3 sequence is 13 residues long. Germline CDR1 LNHDA, CDR2 SQIVND (reference sequence). This CDR3 is CASGRDRDETQYF. The CDR3, as DNA: TGTGCCAGTGGAAGAGACAGGGACGAGACCCAGTACTTC.

The chain uses TRBV5-6 and TRBJ2-1; 9 nucleotides align to TRBD1. The CDR3 is made up of 16 amino acids. Germline assignment: CDR1 SGHDT and CDR2 YYEEEE. The junction had 5 bases not matched to a gene; V was cut back by 1 base and J by 3 bases. CDR3 loop: CASSLTGGGFYNEQFF. The CDR3 nucleotides are TGTGCCAGCAGCTTGACAGGGGGCGGTTTCTACAATGAGCAGTTCTTC. Full variable domain (remainder filled in from reference TRBV5-6 and TRBJ2-1): DAGVTQSPTHLIKTRGQQVTLRCSPKSGHDTVSWYQQALGQGPQFIFQYYEEEERQRGNFPDRFSGHQFPNYSSELNVNALLLGDSALYLCASSLTGGGFYNEQFFGPGTRLTVL.